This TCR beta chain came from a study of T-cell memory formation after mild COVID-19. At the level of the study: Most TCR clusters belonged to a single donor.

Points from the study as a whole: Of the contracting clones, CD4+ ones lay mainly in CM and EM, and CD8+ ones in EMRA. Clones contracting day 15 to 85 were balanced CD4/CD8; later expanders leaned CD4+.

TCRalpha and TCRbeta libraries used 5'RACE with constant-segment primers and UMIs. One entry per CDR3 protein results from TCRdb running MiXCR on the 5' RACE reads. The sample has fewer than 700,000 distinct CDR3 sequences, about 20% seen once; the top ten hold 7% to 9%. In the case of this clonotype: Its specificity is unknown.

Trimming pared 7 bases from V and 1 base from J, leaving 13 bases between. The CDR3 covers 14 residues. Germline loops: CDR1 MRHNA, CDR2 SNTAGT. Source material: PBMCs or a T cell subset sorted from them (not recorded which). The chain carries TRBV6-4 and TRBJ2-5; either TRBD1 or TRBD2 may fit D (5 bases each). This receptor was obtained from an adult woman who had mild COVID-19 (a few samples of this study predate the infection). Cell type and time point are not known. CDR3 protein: CASTVGPVQETQYF. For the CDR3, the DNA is TGTGCCAGCACCGTGGGACCAGTCCAAGAGACCCAGTACTTC.